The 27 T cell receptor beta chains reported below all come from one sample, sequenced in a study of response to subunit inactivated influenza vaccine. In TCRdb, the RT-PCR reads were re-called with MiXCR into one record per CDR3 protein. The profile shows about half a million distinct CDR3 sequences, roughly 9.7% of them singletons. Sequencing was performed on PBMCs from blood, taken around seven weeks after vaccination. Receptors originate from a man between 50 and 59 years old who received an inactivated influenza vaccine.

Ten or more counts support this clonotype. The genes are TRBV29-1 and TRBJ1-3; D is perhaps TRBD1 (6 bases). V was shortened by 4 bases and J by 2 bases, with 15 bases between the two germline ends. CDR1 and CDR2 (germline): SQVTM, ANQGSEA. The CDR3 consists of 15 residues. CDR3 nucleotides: TGCAGCGTTGGAGGGTCGGGGGCGGCTGGAAACACCATATATTTT. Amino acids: CSVGGSGAAGNTIYF.

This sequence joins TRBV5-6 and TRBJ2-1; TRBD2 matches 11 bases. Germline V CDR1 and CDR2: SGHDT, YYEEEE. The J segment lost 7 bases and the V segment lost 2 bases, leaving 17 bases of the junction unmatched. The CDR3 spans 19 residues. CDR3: CASSFLVTLTSGVGNEQFF. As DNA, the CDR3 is TGTGCCAGCAGCTTTCTAGTAACGCTGACTAGCGGGGTAGGTAATGAGCAGTTCTTC. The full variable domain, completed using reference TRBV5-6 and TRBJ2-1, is DAGVTQSPTHLIKTRGQQVTLRCSPKSGHDTVSWYQQALGQGPQFIFQYYEEEERQRGNFPDRFSGHQFPNYSSELNVNALLLGDSALYLCASSFLVTLTSGVGNEQFFGPGTRLTVL.

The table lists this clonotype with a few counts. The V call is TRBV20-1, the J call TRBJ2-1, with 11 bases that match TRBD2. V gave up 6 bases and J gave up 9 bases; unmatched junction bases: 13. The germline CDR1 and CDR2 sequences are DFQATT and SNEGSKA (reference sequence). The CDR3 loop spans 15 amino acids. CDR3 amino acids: CSALSLAGVSREQFF. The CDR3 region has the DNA TGCAGTGCCTTATCACTAGCGGGGGTTTCTCGTGAGCAGTTCTTC.

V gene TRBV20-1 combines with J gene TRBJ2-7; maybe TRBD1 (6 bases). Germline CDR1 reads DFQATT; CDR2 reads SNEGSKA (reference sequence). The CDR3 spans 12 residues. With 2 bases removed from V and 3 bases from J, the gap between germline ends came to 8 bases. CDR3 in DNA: TGCAGTGCTAGATCAGGGGTCTACGAGCAGTACTTC. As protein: CSARSGVYEQYF.

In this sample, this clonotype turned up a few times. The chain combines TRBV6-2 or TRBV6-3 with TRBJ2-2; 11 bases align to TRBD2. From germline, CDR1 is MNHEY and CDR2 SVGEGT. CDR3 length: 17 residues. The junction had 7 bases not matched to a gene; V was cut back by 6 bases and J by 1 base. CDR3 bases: TGTGCCAGCAGACGAGCCGGGACTAGCGGGAACACCGGGGAGCTGTTTTTT. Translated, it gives CASRRAGTSGNTGELFF.

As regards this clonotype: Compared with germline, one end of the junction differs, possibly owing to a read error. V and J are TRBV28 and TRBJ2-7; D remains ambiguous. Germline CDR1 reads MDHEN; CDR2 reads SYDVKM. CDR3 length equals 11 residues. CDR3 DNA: TGTGCCAGCAGTCTAAACTACGATCAGTACTTC. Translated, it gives CASSLNYDQYF.

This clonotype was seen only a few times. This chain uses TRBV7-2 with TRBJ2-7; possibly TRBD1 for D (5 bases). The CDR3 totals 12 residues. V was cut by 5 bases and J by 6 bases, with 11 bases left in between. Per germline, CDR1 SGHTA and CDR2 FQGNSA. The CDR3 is CASSIRQFEQYF. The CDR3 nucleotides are TGTGCCAGCAGCATAAGACAGTTCGAGCAGTACTTC.

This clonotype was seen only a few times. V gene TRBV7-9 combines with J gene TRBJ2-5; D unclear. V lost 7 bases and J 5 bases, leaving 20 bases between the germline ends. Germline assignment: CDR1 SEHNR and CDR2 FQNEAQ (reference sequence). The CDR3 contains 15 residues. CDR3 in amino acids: CASTEGLLPPETQYF. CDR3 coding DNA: TGTGCCAGCACCGAAGGGCTCCTTCCCCCCGAGACCCAGTACTTC.

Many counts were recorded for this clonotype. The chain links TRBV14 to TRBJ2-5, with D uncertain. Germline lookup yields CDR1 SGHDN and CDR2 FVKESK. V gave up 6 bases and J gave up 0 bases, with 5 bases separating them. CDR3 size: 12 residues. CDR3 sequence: CASSRYQETQYF. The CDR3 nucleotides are TGTGCCAGCAGTAGATACCAAGAGACCCAGTACTTC. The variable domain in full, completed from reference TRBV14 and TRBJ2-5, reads EAGVTQFPSHSVIEKGQTVTLRCDPISGHDNLYWYRRVMGKEIKFLLHFVKESKQDESGMPNNRFLAERTGGTYSTLKVQPAELEDSGVYFCASSRYQETQYFGPGTRLLVL.

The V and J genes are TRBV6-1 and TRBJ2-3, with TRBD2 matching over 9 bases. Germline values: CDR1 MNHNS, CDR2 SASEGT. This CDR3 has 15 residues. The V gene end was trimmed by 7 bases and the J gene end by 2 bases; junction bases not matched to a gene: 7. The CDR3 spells CASNPSGGNTDTQYF. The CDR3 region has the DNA TGTGCCAGCAATCCCAGCGGGGGGAACACAGATACGCAGTATTTT.

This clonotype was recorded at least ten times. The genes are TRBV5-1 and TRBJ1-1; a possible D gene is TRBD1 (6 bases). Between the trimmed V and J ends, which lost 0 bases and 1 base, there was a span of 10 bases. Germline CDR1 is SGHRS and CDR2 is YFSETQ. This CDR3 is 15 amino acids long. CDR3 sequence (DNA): TGCGCCAGCAGCTTGGAGGGGGGAGGGAACACTGAAGCTTTCTTT. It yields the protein CASSLEGGGNTEAFF.

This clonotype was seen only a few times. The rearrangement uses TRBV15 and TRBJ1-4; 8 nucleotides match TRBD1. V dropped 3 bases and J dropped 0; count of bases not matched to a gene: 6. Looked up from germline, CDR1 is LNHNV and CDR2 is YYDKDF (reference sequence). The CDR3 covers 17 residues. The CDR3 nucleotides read TGTGCCACCAGCAGGACCACAGGGGGAGCAACTAATGAAAAACTGTTTTTT. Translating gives CATSRTTGGATNEKLFF.

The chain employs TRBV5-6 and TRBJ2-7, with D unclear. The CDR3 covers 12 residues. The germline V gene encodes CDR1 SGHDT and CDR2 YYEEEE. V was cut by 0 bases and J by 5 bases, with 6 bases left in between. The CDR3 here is CASSLGEHEQYF. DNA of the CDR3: TGTGCCAGCAGCTTGGGAGAACACGAGCAGTACTTC.

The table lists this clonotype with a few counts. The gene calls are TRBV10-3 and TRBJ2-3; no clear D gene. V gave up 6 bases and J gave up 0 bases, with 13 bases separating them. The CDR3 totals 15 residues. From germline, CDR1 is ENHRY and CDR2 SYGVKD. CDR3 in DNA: TGTGCCATCAGAGACTCGCACGCTAGCACAGATACGCAGTATTTT. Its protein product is CAIRDSHASTDTQYF.

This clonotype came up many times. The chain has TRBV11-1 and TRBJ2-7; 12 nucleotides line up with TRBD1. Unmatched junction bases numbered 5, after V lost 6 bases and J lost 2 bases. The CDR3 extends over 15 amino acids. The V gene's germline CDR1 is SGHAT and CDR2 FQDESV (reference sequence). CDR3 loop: CASRPGQGATYEQYF. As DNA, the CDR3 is TGTGCCAGCAGACCGGGACAGGGGGCGACCTACGAGCAGTACTTC.

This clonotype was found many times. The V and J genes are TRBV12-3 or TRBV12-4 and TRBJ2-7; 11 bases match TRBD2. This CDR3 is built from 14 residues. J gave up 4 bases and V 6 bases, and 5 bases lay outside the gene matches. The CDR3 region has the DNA TGTGCCAGCAGCACAACTAGCGGGAGATACGAGCAGTACTTC. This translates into CASSTTSGRYEQYF.

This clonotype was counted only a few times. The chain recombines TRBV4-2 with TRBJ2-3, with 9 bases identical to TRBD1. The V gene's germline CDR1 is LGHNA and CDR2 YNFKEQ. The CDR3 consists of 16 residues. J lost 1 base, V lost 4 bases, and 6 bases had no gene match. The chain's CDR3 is CASSPPGQGGTDTQYF. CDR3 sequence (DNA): TGTGCCAGCAGCCCTCCGGGACAGGGAGGCACAGATACGCAGTATTTT.

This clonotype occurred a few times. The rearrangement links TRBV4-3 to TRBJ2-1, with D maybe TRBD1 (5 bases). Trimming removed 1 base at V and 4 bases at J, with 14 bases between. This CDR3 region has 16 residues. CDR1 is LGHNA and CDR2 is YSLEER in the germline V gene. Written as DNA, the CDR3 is TGCGCCAGCAGCCAAGGCAAGGGGCGGACGTACAATGAGCAGTTCTTC. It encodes CASSQGKGRTYNEQFF.

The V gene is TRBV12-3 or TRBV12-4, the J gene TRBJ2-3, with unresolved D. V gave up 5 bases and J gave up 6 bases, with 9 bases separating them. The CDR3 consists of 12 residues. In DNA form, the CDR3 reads TGTGCCAGCAGTGCCGTGTGGGATACGCAGTATTTT. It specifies CASSAVWDTQYF.

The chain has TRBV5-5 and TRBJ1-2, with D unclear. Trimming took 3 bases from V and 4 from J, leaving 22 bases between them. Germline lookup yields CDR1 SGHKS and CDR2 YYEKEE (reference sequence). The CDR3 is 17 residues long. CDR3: CASSSSISPIASYGYTF. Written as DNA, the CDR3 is TGTGCCAGCAGCTCTTCTATATCACCCATCGCCAGCTATGGCTACACCTTC.

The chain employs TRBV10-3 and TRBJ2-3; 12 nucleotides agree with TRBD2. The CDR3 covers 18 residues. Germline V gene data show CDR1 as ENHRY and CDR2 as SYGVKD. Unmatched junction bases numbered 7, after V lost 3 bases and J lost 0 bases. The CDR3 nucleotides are TGTGCCATCAGTGATGAGGCTAGCGGGGGGGTTAGCACAGATACGCAGTATTTT. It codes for CAISDEASGGVSTDTQYF.

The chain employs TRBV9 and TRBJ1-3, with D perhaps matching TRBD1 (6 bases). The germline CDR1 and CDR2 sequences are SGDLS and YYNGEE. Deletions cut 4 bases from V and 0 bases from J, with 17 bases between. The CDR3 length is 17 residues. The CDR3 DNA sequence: TGTGCCAGCAGCCCCCGGGACATCGGAGACTCTGGAAACACCATATATTTT. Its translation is CASSPRDIGDSGNTIYF.

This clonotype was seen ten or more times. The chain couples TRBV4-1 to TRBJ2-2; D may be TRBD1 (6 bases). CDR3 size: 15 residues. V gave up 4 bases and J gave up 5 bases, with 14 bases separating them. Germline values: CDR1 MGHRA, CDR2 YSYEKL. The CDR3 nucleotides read TGCGCCAGCAGCCCCGTAGGGGGTCGAACCGGGGAGCTGTTTTTT. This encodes CASSPVGGRTGELFF.

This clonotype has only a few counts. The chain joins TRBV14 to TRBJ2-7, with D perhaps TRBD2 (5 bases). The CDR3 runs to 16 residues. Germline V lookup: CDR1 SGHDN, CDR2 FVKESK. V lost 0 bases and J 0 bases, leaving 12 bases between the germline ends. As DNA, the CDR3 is TGTGCCAGCAGCCAAGATCTAGGACTGACCTCCTACGAGCAGTACTTC. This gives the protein CASSQDLGLTSYEQYF. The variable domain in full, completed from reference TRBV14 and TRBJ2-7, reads EAGVTQFPSHSVIEKGQTVTLRCDPISGHDNLYWYRRVMGKEIKFLLHFVKESKQDESGMPNNRFLAERTGGTYSTLKVQPAELEDSGVYFCASSQDLGLTSYEQYFGPGTRLTVT.

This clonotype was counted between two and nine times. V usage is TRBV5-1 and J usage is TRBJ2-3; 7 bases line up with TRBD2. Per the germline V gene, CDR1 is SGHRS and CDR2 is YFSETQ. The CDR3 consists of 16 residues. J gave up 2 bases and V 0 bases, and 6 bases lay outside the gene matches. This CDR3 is CASSLVGGTNTDTQYF. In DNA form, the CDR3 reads TGCGCCAGCAGCTTGGTGGGGGGGACGAACACAGATACGCAGTATTTT.

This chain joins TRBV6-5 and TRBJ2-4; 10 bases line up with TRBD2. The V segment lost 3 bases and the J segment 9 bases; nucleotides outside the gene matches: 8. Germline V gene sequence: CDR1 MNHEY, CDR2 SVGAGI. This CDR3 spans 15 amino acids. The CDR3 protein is CASSYRASGRRIQYF. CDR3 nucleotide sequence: TGTGCCAGCAGTTATCGGGCTAGCGGGAGACGCATTCAGTACTTC.

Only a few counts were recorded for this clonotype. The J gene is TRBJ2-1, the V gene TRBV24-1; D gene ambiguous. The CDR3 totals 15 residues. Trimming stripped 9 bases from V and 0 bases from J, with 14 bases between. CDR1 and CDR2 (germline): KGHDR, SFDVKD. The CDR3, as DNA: TGTGCCACCTCCGCGGCGCCCAGCTCCTACAATGAGCAGTTCTTC. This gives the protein CATSAAPSSYNEQFF.